A single T cell receptor beta chain is shown here with its context. In the authors' workflow: Scientists estimated how many nucleated cells there were by amplifying reference gene primers. TCRdb's table, derived via immunoSEQ multiplex PCR, lists solely in-frame clones and lacks some. V and J calls and clone size are those listed in that table; D and trimming were worked out from the DNA. The sample contains roughly 70,000 clones, around nine tenths of which appear only once. The record originates from a study of blood T cell repertoires in COVID-19. Whole-study context: COVID-19 samples collected from the United States, Italy and Spain covered acute and convalescent phases. PBMCs, B-cell-depleted T cells, or T cells provided the cDNA or gDNA that made up the material.

V trimming: 3 bases; J trimming: 4 bases; junction bases outside the gene matches: 11. The CDR3 has 17 residues. Germline assignment: CDR1 SEHNR and CDR2 FQNEAQ (reference sequence). The chain has TRBV7-9 and TRBJ1-1; 10 bases align to TRBD1. The sequence came from a man aged 50-60 years with acute or convalescent COVID-19. The sample consisted of peripheral blood. The CDR3 coding sequence is TGTGCCAGCAGCTTTCATCCCGGGACAGGGGCGGTCACTGAAGCTTTCTTT. It translates to CASSFHPGTGAVTEAFF.